Following are 7 T cell receptor beta chains from one sample sequenced in a study of blood T cells in healthy people across ages. The use of a sample-barcoded 5' primer and a J-beta primer mix characterized a second PCR of 7 to 11 cycles. TCRdb recomputed calls from the 5' RACE reads with MiXCR, one row per CDR3 protein. The sample consists of 780,000 or so distinct CDR3 sequences, approximately 53% of them appearing once. Input material: blood. The origin of the receptors is a man older than 75 in good health.

CDR3 sequence reads: CASSERARGQAGYTF. The CDR3 coding sequence is TGTGCCAGCAGTGAAAGGGCCCGGGGTCAGGCTGGCTACACCTTC. This sequence joins TRBV6-1 and TRBJ1-2; D gene ambiguous. The CDR3 covers 15 residues. Germline CDR1 is MNHNS and CDR2 is SASEGT. V shed 2 bases and J shed 7 bases, with 17 bases lying between them.

A few counts support this clonotype. V is TRBV10-3 and J is TRBJ1-2, with TRBD1 identical over 8 bases. This CDR3 has 15 amino acids. With V trimmed by 7 bases and J by 6 bases, 13 bases remained unmatched. In germline, CDR1 is ENHRY, CDR2 SYGVKD. In DNA form, the CDR3 reads TGTGCCATCACTGAATCGGGACAGGTTTACGATGGCTACACCTTC. Amino acids: CAITESGQVYDGYTF.

CDR3 sequence (DNA): TGTGCCAGCAGCTTAGGCAGGATGGCCTACGAGCAGTACTTC. It yields the protein CASSLGRMAYEQYF. The chain recombines TRBV11-2 with TRBJ2-7; D not certain. Germline values: CDR1 SGHAT, CDR2 FQNNGV. This CDR3 is 14 amino acids long. Trimming removed 1 base at V and 2 bases at J, with 9 bases between.

The chain recombines TRBV28 with TRBJ2-4; no reliable D call. Germline V gene data show CDR1 as MDHEN and CDR2 as SYDVKM. The CDR3 sequence is 17 residues long. With 6 bases removed from V and 0 bases from J, the gap between germline ends came to 18 bases. The CDR3 DNA reads TGTGCCAGCAGACACCCTCTGGCTGGAATAGCCAAAAACATTCAGTACTTC. Translation: CASRHPLAGIAKNIQYF.

This clonotype was seen a handful of times. This sequence joins TRBV10-3 and TRBJ1-6, with D perhaps matching TRBD1 (6 bases). Germline values: CDR1 ENHRY, CDR2 SYGVKD. Trimming cost V 11 bases and J 9 bases, with 20 bases left between them. The CDR3 length is 14 residues. CDR3 in amino acids: CASAGAADPSPLHF. In DNA, the CDR3 is TGTGCCTCCGCAGGGGCTGCTGATCCTTCACCCCTCCACTTT.

V usage is TRBV28 and J usage is TRBJ2-5; 8 bases fit TRBD2. The DNA end is more similar to TRBJ2-7, so the J call may be wrong. Germline CDR1 MDHEN, CDR2 SYDVKM. There are 14 residues in the CDR3. The CDR3: CASRSSGSNYEQYF. DNA of the CDR3: TGTGCCAGCAGATCGAGCGGGAGTAATTACGAGCAGTACTTC.

A few counts support this clonotype. The chain links TRBV12-3 or TRBV12-4 to TRBJ2-6; D ambiguous. The CDR3 consists of 16 residues. The V end lost 5 bases, the J end lost 0 bases, and 11 bases lay between the germline ends. The DNA of the CDR3 is TGTGCCAGCAGTCCACGAATGTCCTCTGGGGCCAACGTCCTGACTTTC. Translated: CASSPRMSSGANVLTF.